This TCR beta chain is from a study of control samples from healthy donors and cancer patients. The CDR3 runs to 16 residues. The germline V gene encodes CDR1 MNHNY and CDR2 SVGAGI (reference sequence). Trimming pared 5 bases from V and 3 bases from J, leaving 19 bases between. The protocol was immunoSEQ multiplex PCR, while the TCRdb copy is restricted to in-frame clones and leaves out a portion. Among around 120,000 clones listed, nearly 95% were seen once. Sequencing was carried out using blood. V usage is TRBV6-6 and J usage is TRBJ1-2, with D possibly matching TRBD1 (6 bases). This clonotype was sampled from a man aged 25-40 years in good health. Written as DNA, the CDR3 is TGTGCCAGCAGTCTATCCCGAGGGGGAACGGACTATGGCTACACCTTC. It codes for CASSLSRGGTDYGYTF.